This TCR beta chain was captured in a study of blood T cell repertoires in COVID-19. The CDR3 is 18 residues long. V was shortened by 5 bases and J by 3 bases, with 22 bases between the two germline ends. Germline V gene lookup returns CDR1 SEHNR and CDR2 FQNEAQ (reference sequence). Here immunoSEQ multiplex PCR was the method, and the copy in TCRdb shows in-frame clones only, minus some. The sample carries just under 350,000 clones, more than 75% recorded once. The sample was peripheral blood. The chain uses TRBV7-9 and TRBJ2-2, with D possibly TRBD1 on 6 matching bases. The sequence came from a woman aged 18-35 years who had recovered from COVID-19. CDR3 protein: CASSTPRPDSEDTGELFF. The CDR3 region has the DNA TGTGCCAGCAGCACGCCCCGCCCGGACAGCGAGGACACCGGGGAGCTGTTTTTT.